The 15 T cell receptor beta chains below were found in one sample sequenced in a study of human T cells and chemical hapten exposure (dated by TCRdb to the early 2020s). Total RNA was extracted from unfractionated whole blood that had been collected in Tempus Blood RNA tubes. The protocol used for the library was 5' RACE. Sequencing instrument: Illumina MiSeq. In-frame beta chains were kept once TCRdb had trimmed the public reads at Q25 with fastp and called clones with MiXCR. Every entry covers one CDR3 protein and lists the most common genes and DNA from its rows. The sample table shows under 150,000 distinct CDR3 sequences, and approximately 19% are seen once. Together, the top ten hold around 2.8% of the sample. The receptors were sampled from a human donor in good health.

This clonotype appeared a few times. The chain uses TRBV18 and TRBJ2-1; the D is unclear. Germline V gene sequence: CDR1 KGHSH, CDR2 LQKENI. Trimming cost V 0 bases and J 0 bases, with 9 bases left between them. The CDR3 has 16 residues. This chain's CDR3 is CASSPPVDGSYNEQFF. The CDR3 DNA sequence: TGTGCCAGCTCACCACCCGTGGACGGCTCCTACAATGAGCAGTTCTTC.

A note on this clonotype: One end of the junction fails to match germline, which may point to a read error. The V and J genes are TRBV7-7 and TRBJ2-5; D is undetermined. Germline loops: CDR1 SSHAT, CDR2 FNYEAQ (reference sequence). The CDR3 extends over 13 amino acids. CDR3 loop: CASSLTPQETQYF. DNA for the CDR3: TGTGCTAGCAGCTTGACACCTCAAGAGACCCAGTACTTC.

CDR3 sequence (DNA): TGCGCCAGCAGCATGGGGGGGATTTATGGCTACACCTTC. It is translated as CASSMGGIYGYTF. The J gene is TRBJ1-2, the V gene TRBV4-1; D perhaps matches TRBD1 (5 bases). CDR3 size: 13 residues. Germline CDR1 and CDR2: MGHRA and YSYEKL. V dropped 5 bases and J dropped 5 bases, with 12 bases sitting between them.

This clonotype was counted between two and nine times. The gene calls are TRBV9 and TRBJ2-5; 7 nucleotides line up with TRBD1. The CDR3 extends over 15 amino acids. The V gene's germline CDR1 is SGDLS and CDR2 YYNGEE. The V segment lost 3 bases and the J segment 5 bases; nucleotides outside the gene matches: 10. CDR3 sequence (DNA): TGTGCCAGCAGCGCCACAGGGGTCAGAGGGGAGACCCAGTACTTC. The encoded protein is CASSATGVRGETQYF.

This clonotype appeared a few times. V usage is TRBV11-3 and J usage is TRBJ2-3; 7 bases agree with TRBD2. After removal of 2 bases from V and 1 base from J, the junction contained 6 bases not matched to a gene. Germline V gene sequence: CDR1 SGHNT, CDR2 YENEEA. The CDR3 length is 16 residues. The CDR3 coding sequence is TGTGCCAGCAGCTTACAGGCGGGAGCAGGCACAGATACGCAGTATTTT. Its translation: CASSLQAGAGTDTQYF.

The CDR3, as DNA: TGTGCCAGCAGCCCCCGGCCCATCCAGACCTACGAGCAGTACTTC. It codes for CASSPRPIQTYEQYF. This rearrangement joins TRBV7-8 to TRBJ2-7; unclear D gene. In germline, CDR1 is SGHVS, CDR2 FQNEAQ. Trimming stripped 5 bases from V and 2 bases from J, with 16 bases between. The CDR3 is 15 amino acids.

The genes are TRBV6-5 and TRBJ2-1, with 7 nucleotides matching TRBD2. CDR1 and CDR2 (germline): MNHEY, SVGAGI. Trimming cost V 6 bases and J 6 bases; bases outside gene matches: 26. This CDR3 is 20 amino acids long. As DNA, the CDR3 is TGTGCCAGCAGAGGACTAGGCGCCTCGTCAACCGGGCCTTTACGCAATGAGCAGTTCTTC. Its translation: CASRGLGASSTGPLRNEQFF.

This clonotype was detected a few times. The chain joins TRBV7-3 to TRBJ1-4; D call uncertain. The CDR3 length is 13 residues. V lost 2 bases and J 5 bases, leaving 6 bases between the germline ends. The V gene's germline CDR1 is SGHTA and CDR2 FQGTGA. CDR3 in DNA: TGTGCCAGCAGCTTACGACCGAATGAAAAACTGTTTTTT. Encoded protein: CASSLRPNEKLFF.

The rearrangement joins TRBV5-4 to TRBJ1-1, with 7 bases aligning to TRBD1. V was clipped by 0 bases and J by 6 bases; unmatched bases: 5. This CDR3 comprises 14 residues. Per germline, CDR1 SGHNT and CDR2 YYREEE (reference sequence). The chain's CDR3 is CASSLDRGDPEAFF. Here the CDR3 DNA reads TGTGCCAGCAGCTTGGACAGGGGCGATCCTGAAGCTTTCTTT.

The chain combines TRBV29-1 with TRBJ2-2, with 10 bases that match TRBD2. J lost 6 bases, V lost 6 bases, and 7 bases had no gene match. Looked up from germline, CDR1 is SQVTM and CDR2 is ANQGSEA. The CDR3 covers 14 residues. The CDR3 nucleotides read TGCAGCGTGGGCCTAGCGGGAGAGGCCGGGGAGCTGTTTTTT. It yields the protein CSVGLAGEAGELFF.

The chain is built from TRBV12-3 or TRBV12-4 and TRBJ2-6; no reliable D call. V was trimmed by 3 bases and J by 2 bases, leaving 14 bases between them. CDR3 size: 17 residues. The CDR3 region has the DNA TGTGCCAGCAGTTTTATCGGTAAAACTACTGGGGCCAACGTCCTGACTTTC. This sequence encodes CASSFIGKTTGANVLTF.

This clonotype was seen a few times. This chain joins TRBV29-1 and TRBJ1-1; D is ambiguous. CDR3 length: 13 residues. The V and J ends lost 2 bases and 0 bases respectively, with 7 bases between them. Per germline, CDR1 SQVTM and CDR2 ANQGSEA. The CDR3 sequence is CSVERGLNTEAFF. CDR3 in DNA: TGCAGCGTTGAACGAGGGTTGAACACTGAAGCTTTCTTT.

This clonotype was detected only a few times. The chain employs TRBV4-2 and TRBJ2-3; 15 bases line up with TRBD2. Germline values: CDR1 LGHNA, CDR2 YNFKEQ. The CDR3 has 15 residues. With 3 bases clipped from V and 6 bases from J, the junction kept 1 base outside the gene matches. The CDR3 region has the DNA TGTGCCAGCAGCCATGGACTAGCGGGAGGGGATACGCAGTATTTT. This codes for CASSHGLAGGDTQYF.

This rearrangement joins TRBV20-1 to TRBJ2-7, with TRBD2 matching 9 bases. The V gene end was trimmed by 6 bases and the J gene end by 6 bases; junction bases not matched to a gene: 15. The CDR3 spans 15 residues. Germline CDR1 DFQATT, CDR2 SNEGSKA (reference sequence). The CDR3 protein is CSARPRLAGLGEQYF. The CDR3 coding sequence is TGCAGTGCCCGCCCGCGGCTAGCGGGATTGGGCGAGCAGTACTTC.

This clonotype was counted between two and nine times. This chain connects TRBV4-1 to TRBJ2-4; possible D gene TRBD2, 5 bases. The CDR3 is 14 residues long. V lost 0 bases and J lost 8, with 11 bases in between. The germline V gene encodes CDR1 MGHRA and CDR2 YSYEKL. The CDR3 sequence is CASSQEGWGDIQYF. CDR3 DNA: TGCGCCAGCAGCCAAGAAGGATGGGGAGACATTCAGTACTTC.